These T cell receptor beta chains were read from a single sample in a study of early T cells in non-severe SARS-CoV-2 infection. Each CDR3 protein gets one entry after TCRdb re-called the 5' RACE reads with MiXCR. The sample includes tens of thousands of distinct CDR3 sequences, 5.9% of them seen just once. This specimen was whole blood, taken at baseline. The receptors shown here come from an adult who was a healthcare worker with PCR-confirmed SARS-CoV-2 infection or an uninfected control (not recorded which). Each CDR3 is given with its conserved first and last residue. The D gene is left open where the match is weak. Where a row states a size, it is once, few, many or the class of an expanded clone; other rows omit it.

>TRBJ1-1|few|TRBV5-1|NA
CASSLASRDTEAFF
TGCGCCAGCAGCTTGGCCAGCCGGGACACTGAAGCTTTCTTT
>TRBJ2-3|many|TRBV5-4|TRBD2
CASSLASGRTDTQYF
TGTGCCAGCAGCTTGGCTAGCGGGAGGACAGATACGCAGTATTTT
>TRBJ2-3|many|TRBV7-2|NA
CASSFRDWADTQYF
TGTGCCAGCAGCTTCAGGGATTGGGCAGATACGCAGTATTTT
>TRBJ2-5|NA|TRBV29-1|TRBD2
CSVTSGSGETQYF
TGCAGCGTAACTAGCGGGAGTGGAGAGACCCAGTACTTC
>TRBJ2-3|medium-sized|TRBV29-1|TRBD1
CSVPGTTGASADTQYF
TGCAGCGTTCCGGGAACCACAGGGGCGAGCGCAGATACGCAGTATTTT
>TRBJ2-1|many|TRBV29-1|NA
CSVEVAWRLPEQFF
TGCAGCGTTGAAGTGGCGTGGAGACTACCGGAGCAGTTCTTC
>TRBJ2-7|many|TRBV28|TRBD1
CASSTGTGIYEQYF
TGTGCCAGCTCGACCGGGACAGGGATTTACGAGCAGTACTTC
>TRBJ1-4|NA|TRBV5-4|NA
CASSFEGRANEKLFF
TGTGCCAGCAGCTTCGAGGGCAGGGCTAATGAAAAACTGTTTTTT
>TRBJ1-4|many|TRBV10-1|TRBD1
CASSEGTGEKLFF
TGCGCCAGCAGTGAGGGGACAGGGGAAAAACTGTTTTTT
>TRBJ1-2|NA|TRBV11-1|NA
CASSPGPNYGYTF
TGTGCCAGCAGCCCCGGACCTAACTATGGCTACACCTTC
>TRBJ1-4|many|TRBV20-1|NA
CSARAGGQGLEKLFF
TGCAGTGCTAGAGCCGGAGGGCAGGGGTTGGAAAAACTGTTTTTT
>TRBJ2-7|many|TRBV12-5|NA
CASGLPFYEQYF
TGTGCTAGTGGTTTGCCTTTCTACGAGCAGTACTTC
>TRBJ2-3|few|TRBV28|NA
CASTRADTQYF
TGTGCCAGCACCAGAGCGGATACGCAGTATTTT
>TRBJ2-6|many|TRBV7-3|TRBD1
CASSGRTGGNSGANVLTF
TGTGCCAGCAGCGGGAGGACAGGGGGCAACTCTGGGGCCAACGTCCTGACTTTC
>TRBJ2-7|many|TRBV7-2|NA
CASSPLYEQYF
TGTGCCAGCAGCCCTTTATACGAGCAGTACTTC
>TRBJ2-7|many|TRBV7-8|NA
CASSLVLVSSYEQYF
TGTGCCAGCAGCTTAGTTCTCGTGAGCTCCTACGAGCAGTACTTC
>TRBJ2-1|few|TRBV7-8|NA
CASSPQRDTYNEQFF
TGTGCCAGCAGCCCTCAGCGGGACACCTACAATGAGCAGTTCTTC
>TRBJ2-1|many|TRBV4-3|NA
CASSQDRLTLEQFF
TGCGCCAGCAGCCAAGATCGACTAACCTTAGAGCAGTTCTTC
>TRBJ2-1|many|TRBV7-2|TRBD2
CASGTSGSNEQFF
TGTGCCAGCGGGACTAGCGGGAGCAATGAGCAGTTCTTC
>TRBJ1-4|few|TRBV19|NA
CASSIVWRAEKLFF
TGTGCCAGTAGTATAGTGTGGCGAGCGGAAAAACTGTTTTTT
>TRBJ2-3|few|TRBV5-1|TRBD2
CASSFPSGSTDTQYF
TGCGCCAGCAGCTTCCCTAGCGGGAGCACAGATACGCAGTATTTT
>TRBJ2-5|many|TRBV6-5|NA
CASSYSQGHSKTQYF
TGTGCCAGCAGTTACAGCCAGGGACACAGCAAGACCCAGTACTTC
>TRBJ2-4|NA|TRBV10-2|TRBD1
CASSVGQGDSDIQYF
TGCGCCAGCAGTGTGGGACAGGGGGATTCTGACATTCAGTACTTC
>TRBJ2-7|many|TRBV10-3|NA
CAISEVQGAHYEQYF
TGTGCCATCAGTGAAGTACAGGGTGCCCACTACGAGCAGTACTTC
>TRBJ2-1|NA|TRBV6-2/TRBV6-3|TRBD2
CASNKPGLSYNEQFF
TGTGCCAGCAATAAACCGGGACTATCATACAATGAGCAGTTCTTC
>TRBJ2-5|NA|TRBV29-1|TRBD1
CSGQGANQETQYF
TGCAGCGGCCAGGGGGCAAACCAAGAGACCCAGTACTTC
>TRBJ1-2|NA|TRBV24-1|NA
CATSGGTDYGYTF
TGTGCCACCAGCGGGGGTACGGACTATGGCTACACCTTC
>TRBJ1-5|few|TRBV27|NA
CASSLTVNQPQHF
TGTGCCAGCAGTTTGACAGTGAATCAGCCCCAGCATTTT
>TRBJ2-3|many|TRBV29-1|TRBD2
CSVFRLAGGGMSDTQYF
TGCAGCGTTTTCCGACTAGCGGGAGGGGGGATGTCAGATACGCAGTATTTT
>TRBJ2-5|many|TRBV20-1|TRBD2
CSAAAGGKRGAGLETQYF
TGCAGTGCTGCGGCGGGAGGGAAGCGGGGTGCGGGTCTGGAGACCCAGTACTTC
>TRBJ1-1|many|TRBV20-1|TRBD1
CSATATGVATEAFF
TGCAGTGCCACCGCCACAGGGGTGGCCACTGAAGCTTTCTTT
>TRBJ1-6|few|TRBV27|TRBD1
CASSQRTGVYNSPLHF
TGTGCCAGCAGTCAGAGGACAGGAGTCTATAATTCACCCCTCCACTTT
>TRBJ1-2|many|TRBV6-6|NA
CASSWSVANYGYTF
TGTGCCAGCAGTTGGTCAGTAGCTAACTATGGCTACACCTTC
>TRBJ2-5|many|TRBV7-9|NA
CASTLSVVQETQYF
TGTGCCAGCACTCTTAGTGTGGTTCAAGAGACCCAGTACTTC
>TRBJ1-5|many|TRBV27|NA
CASSLTGRRSNQPQHF
TGTGCCAGCAGTTTAACGGGGAGGCGGAGCAATCAGCCCCAGCATTTT
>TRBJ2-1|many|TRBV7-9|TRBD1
CASSLGPSGQGVFTSYNEQFF
TGTGCCAGCAGCTTAGGCCCCTCAGGACAGGGCGTTTTTACCTCCTACAATGAGCAGTTCTTC
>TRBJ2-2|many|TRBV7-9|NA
CASSPRLAGELFF
TGTGCCAGCAGCCCAAGACTAGCCGGGGAGCTGTTTTTT
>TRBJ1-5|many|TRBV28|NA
CASSLIRGVNQPQHF
TGTGCCAGCAGTTTGATTAGGGGAGTCAATCAGCCCCAGCATTTT
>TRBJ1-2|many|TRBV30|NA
CAWTYQGLGYTF
TGTGCCTGGACATACCAGGGGTTGGGCTACACCTTC
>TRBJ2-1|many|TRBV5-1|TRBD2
CASSLGGLASYNEQFF
TGCGCCAGCAGCTTGGGGGGACTAGCGTCCTACAATGAGCAGTTCTTC
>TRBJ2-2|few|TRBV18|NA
CASSSTGNPYTGELFF
TGTGCCAGCTCATCAACAGGCAACCCTTACACCGGGGAGCTGTTTTTT
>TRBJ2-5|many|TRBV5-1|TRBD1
CASSSGGQGGETQYF
TGCGCCAGCAGCTCGGGCGGACAGGGAGGAGAGACCCAGTACTTC
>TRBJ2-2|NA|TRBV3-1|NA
CASSQAGSGTYTGELFF
TGTGCCAGCAGCCAGGCCGGTTCAGGGACTTACACCGGGGAGCTGTTTTTT
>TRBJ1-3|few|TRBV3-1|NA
CASSRVGGTIYF
TGTGCCAGCAGCCGGGTCGGCGGCACCATATATTTT
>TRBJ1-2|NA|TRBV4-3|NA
CASSQDPGQVANYGYTF
TGCGCCAGCAGCCAAGATCCAGGTCAGGTCGCTAACTATGGCTACACCTTC
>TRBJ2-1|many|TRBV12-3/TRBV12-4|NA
CASSLVAVLYNEQFF
TGTGCCAGCAGTTTAGTGGCAGTCCTCTACAATGAGCAGTTCTTC
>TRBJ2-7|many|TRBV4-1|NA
CASSQDTTGSQYF
TGCGCCAGCAGCCAAGATACCACAGGGTCCCAGTACTTC
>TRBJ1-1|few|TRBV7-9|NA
CASSLGGATEAFF
TGTGCCAGCAGCTTAGGAGGGGCCACTGAAGCTTTCTTT
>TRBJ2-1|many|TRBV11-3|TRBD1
CASSLGQGGNEQFF
TGTGCCAGCAGCTTAGGACAGGGTGGGAATGAGCAGTTCTTC
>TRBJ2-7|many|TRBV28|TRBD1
CATRQGQQYF
TGTGCCACCCGACAGGGCCAGCAGTACTTC
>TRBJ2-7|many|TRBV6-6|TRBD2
CASTTSGREQYF
TGTGCCAGCACGACTAGCGGGCGCGAGCAGTACTTC
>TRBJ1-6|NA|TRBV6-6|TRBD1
CASSPRQGSNSPLHF
TGTGCCAGCAGTCCCCGACAGGGGAGTAATTCACCCCTCCACTTT